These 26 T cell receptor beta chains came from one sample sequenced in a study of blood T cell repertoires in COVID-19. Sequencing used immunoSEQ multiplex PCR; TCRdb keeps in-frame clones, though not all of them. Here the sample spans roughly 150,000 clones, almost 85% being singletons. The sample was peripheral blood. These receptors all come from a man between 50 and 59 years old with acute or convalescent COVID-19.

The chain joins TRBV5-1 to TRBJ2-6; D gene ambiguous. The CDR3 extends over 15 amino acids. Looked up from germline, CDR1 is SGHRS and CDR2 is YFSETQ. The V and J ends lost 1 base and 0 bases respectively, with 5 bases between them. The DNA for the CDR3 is TGCGCCAGCAGCTTGAGCCACTCTGGGGCCAACGTCCTGACTTTC. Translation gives CASSLSHSGANVLTF. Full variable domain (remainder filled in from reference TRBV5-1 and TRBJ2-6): KAGVTQTPRYLIKTRGQQVTLSCSPISGHRSVSWYQQTPGQGLQFLFEYFSETQRNKGNFPGRFSGRQFSNSRSEMNVSTLELGDSALYLCASSLSHSGANVLTFGAGSRLTVL.

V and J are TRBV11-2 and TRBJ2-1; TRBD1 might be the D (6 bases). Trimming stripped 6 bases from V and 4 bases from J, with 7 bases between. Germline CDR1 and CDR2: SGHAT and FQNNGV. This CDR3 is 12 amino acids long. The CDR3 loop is CASRTGYNEQFF. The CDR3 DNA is TGTGCCAGCAGGACAGGTTACAATGAGCAGTTCTTC.

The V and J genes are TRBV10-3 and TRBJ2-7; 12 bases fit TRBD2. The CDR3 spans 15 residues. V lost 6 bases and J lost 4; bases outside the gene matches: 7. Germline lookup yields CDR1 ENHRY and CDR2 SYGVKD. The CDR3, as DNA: TGTGCCATCAGCGCACGGACTAGCGGGGAATACGAGCAGTACTTC. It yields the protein CAISARTSGEYEQYF.

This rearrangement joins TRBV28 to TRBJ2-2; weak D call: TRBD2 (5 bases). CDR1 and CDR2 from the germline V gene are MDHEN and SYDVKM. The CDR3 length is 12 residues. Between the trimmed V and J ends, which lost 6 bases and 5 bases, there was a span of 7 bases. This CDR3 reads CASRLVTGELFF. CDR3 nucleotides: TGTGCCAGCAGACTAGTAACCGGGGAGCTGTTTTTT.

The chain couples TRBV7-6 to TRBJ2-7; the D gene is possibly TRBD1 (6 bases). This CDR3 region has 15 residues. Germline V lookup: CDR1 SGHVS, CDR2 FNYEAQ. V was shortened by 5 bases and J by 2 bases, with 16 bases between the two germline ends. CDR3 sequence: CASSLRTDNPYEQYF. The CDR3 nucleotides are TGTGCCAGCAGCCTCAGGACAGATAATCCCTACGAGCAGTACTTC.

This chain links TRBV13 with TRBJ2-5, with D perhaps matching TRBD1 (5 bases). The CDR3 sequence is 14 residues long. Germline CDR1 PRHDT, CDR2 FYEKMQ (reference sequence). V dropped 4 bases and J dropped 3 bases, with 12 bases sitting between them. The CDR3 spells CASSSRQQKETQYF. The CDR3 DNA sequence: TGTGCCAGCAGCTCTCGACAGCAGAAAGAGACCCAGTACTTC.

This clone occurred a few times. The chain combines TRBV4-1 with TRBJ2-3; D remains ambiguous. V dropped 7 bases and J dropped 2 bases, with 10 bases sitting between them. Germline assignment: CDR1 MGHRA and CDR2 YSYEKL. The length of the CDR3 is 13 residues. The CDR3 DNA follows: TGCGCCAGCAAGGAGCCGATCACAGATACGCAGTATTTT. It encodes CASKEPITDTQYF.

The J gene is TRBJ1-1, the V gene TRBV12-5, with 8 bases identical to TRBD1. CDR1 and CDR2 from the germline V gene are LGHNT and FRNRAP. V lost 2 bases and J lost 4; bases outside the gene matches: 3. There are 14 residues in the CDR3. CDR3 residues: CASGLTGGPTEAFF. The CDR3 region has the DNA TGTGCTAGTGGTTTGACAGGGGGACCCACTGAAGCTTTCTTT.

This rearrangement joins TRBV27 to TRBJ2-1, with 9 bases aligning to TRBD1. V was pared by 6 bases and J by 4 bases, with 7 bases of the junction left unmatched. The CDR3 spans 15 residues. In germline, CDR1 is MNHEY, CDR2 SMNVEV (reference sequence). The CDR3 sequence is CASRLTGGLYNEQFF. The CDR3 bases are TGTGCCAGCAGGCTCACAGGGGGCCTATACAATGAGCAGTTCTTC.

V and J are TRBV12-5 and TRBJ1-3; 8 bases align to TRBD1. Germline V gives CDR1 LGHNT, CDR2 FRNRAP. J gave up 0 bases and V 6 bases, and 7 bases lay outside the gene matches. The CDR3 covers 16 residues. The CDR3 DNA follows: TGTGCTAGTGGCCCGGGACAGGTTAGCTCTGGAAACACCATATATTTT. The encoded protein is CASGPGQVSSGNTIYF.

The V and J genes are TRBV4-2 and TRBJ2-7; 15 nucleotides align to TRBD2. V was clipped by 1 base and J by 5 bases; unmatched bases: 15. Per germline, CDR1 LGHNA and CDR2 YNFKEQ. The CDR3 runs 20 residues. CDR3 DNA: TGTGCCAGCAGCCAAGTCTACGGACTAGCGGGGGGGCTGTTTATCCACGAGCAGTACTTC. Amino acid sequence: CASSQVYGLAGGLFIHEQYF.

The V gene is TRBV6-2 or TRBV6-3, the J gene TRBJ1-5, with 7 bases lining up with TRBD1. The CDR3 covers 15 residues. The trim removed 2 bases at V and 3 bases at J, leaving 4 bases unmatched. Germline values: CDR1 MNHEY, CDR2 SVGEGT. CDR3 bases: TGTGCCAGCAGTTACACAGGGGCGATCAATCAGCCCCAGCATTTT. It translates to CASSYTGAINQPQHF.

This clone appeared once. Here the CDR3 DNA reads TGTGCCAGCAGTTACCAGTTTACACGGGTGAACACTGAAGCTTTCTTT. Translation: CASSYQFTRVNTEAFF. The chain joins TRBV6-5 to TRBJ1-1; D is unresolved. V was trimmed by 2 bases and J by 0 bases, leaving 13 bases between them. Germline V CDR1 and CDR2: MNHEY, SVGAGI. The CDR3 consists of 16 residues.

The CDR3 sequence is CASSEGSNQPQHF. CDR3 bases: TGTGCCAGCAGTGAGGGAAGCAATCAGCCCCAGCATTTT. The chain recombines TRBV12-3 or TRBV12-4 with TRBJ1-5; no firm D call. The CDR3 has 13 residues. The germline V and J ends were trimmed by 5 bases and 1 base, with 6 bases remaining between them.

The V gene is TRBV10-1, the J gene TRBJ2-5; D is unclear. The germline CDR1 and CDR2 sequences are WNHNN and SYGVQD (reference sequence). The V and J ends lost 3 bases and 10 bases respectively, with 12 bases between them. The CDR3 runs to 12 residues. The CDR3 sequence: CASSDGPYSQYF. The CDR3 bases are TGCGCCAGCAGTGACGGTCCGTACAGCCAGTACTTC.

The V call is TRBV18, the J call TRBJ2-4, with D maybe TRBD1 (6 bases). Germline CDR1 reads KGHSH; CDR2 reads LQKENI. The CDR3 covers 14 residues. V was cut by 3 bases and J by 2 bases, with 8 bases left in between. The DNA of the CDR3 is TGTGCCAGCTCACCTCAGGGGACCAAAAACATTCAGTACTTC. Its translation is CASSPQGTKNIQYF.

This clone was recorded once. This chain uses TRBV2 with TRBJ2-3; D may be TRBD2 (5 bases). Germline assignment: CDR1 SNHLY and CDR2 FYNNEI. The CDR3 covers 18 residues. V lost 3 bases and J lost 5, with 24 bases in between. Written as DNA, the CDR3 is TGTGCCAGCAGTGATGACCCCTCCTCGCCTGTCGGAGGAGATACGCAGTATTTT. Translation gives CASSDDPSSPVGGDTQYF.

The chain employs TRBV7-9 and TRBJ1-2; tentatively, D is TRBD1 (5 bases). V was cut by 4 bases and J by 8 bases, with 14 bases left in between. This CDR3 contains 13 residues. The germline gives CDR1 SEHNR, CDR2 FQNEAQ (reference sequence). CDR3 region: CASSSAGGYGYTF. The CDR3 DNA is TGTGCCAGCAGCTCCGCGGGGGGGTACGGCTACACCTTC.

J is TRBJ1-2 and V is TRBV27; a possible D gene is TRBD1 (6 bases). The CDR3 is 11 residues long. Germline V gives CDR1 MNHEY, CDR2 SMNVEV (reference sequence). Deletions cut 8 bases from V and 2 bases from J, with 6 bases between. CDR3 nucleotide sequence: TGTGCCAGCGGACAGAACTATGGCTACACCTTC. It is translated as CASGQNYGYTF.

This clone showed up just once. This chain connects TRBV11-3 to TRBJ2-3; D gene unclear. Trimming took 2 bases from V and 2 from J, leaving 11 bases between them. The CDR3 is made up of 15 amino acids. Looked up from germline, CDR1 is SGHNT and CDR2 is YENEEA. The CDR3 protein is CASSLRHHLTDTQYF. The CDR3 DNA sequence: TGTGCCAGCAGCTTAAGACACCATCTCACAGATACGCAGTATTTT.

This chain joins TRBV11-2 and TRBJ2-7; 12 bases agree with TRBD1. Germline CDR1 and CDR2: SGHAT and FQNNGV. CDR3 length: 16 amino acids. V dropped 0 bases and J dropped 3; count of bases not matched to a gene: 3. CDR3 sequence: CASSLEGTGGSYEQYF. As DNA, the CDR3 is TGTGCCAGCAGCTTAGAAGGGACAGGGGGCAGCTACGAGCAGTACTTC.

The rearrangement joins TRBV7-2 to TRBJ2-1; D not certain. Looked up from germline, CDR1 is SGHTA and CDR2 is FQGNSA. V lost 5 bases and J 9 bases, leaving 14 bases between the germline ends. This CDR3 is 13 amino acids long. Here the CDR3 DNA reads TGTGCCAGCAGCCCAAAGAGTATCGGTGAGCAGTTCTTC. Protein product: CASSPKSIGEQFF.

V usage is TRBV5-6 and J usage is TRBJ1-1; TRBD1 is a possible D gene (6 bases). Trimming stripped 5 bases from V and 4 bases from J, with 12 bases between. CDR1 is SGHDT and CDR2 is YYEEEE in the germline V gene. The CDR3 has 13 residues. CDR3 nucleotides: TGTGCCAGCAGTCTTAGGGGGGGCACTGAAGCTTTCTTT. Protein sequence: CASSLRGGTEAFF.

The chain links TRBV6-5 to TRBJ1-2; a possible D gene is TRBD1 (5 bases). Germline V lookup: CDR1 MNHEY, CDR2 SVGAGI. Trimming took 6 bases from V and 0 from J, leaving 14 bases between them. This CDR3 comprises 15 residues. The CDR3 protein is CASRPPGKTNYGYTF. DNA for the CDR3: TGTGCCAGCAGACCCCCAGGGAAGACTAACTATGGCTACACCTTC.

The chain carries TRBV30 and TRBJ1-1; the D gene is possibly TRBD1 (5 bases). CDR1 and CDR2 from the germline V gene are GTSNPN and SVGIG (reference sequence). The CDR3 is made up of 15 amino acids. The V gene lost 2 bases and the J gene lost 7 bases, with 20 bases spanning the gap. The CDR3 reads CAWSKRGVERGEAFF. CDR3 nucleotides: TGTGCCTGGAGTAAGCGGGGCGTAGAAAGGGGTGAAGCTTTCTTT. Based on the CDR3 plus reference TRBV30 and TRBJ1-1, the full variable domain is SQTIHQWPATLVQPVGSPLSLECTVEGTSNPNLYWYRQAAGRGLQLLFYSVGIGQISSEVPQNLSASRPQDRQFILSSKKLLLSDSGFYLCAWSKRGVERGEAFFGQGTRLTVV.

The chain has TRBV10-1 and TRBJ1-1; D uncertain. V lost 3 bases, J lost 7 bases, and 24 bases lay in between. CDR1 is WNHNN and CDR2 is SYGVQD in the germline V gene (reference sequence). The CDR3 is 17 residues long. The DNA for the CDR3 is TGCGCCAGCAGTGATTACCGATTTGGCGGGGTCCCCGGTGAAGCTTTCTTT. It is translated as CASSDYRFGGVPGEAFF.